Following are 12 T cell receptor beta chains from one sample sequenced in a study of blood T cell repertoires in COVID-19. TCRdb's table, derived via immunoSEQ multiplex PCR, lists solely in-frame clones and lacks some. The sample lists fewer than 200,000 clones; roughly four fifths were seen once. The sequenced sample consisted of peripheral blood. The receptors come from a man in his forties or fifties who had recovered from COVID-19.

CDR3 loop: CASSRTGTLYGYTF. The CDR3 DNA reads TGTGCCAGCAGCCGAACTGGGACTTTATATGGCTACACCTTC. This sequence joins TRBV14 and TRBJ1-2; the D gene is possibly TRBD1 (5 bases). Germline CDR1 SGHDN, CDR2 FVKESK. Trimming took off 4 bases at V and 5 bases at J, with 14 bases between the two ends. The CDR3 extends over 14 amino acids.

In its sample, this clone was seen once. The genes are TRBV5-6 and TRBJ1-5; 11 bases are shared with TRBD1. The germline gives CDR1 SGHDT, CDR2 YYEEEE. CDR3 length: 14 residues. Trimming removed 5 bases from V and 8 bases from J; junction bases left unmatched: 6. CDR3 nucleotide sequence: TGTGCCAGCAGTACCGGGACAGGGGGAAAGCCCCAGCATTTT. Translated, it gives CASSTGTGGKPQHF.

This clone was seen a single time. The rearrangement links TRBV4-2 to TRBJ2-7; D possibly corresponds to TRBD2 (7 bases). Germline loops: CDR1 LGHNA, CDR2 YNFKEQ. The CDR3 consists of 13 residues. The V end was cut by 5 bases, the J end by 4 bases, with 12 bases between. CDR3 sequence: CASSMGGLYEQYF. The CDR3 DNA is TGTGCCAGCAGCATGGGGGGGCTATACGAGCAGTACTTC.

CDR3 DNA: TGTGCCAGCAGCTACGTGGGGGGTGAGCAGTTCTTC. This gives the protein CASSYVGGEQFF. This sequence joins TRBV11-2 and TRBJ2-1, with D maybe TRBD2 (6 bases). The ends were cut back, 4 bases at V and 9 bases at J, with 10 bases in the middle. Germline V gene lookup returns CDR1 SGHAT and CDR2 FQNNGV. The CDR3 contains 12 residues.

The chain employs TRBV21-1 and TRBJ2-5; the D call of TRBD1 is as the table states it, not checked on the DNA. TRBV21-1 is noted as a pseudogene. This CDR3 is built from 14 residues. CDR3 protein: CASSKGPGQETQYF. DNA of the CDR3: TGTGCCAGCAGCAAAGGACCAGGCCAAGAGACCCAGTACTTC.

This chain links TRBV2 with TRBJ2-6, with a weak D call TRBD2 (6 bases). With 4 bases removed from V and 2 bases from J, the gap between germline ends came to 9 bases. The CDR3 length is 15 residues. Germline CDR1 and CDR2: SNHLY and FYNNEI. CDR3 amino acids: CASSGAGTGANVLTF. The CDR3 coding sequence is TGTGCCAGCAGTGGTGCGGGGACTGGGGCCAACGTCCTGACTTTC.

This clone was picked up one time. The rearrangement uses TRBV4-3 and TRBJ2-5; 11 positions agree with TRBD2. Germline V gene data show CDR1 as LGHNA and CDR2 as YSLEER. The CDR3 spans 16 residues. Germline trimming cut 0 bases from V and 4 bases from J; bases unmatched to any gene: 4. CDR3 DNA sequence: TGCGCCAGCAGCCAAGACCAAGGGACTAGCGGAGAGACCCAGTACTTC. It translates to CASSQDQGTSGETQYF.

This clone appeared once. Other DNA sequences in this sample translate to the same CDR3. The chain carries TRBV9 and TRBJ1-2; D might be TRBD1 (5 bases). The CDR3 has 14 amino acids. CDR1 and CDR2 from the germline V gene are SGDLS and YYNGEE. Between the trimmed V and J ends, which lost 0 bases and 1 base, there was a span of 7 bases. In nucleotides, the CDR3 is TGTGCCAGCAGCGTAGGCGGGGGTAACTATGGCTACACCTTC. The encoded protein is CASSVGGGNYGYTF.

This clone was seen only once. The chain employs TRBV30 and TRBJ2-6; unclear D gene. From germline, CDR1 is GTSNPN and CDR2 SVGIG (reference sequence). V was shortened by 3 bases and J by 0 bases, with 3 bases between the two germline ends. The CDR3 spans 13 residues. The chain's CDR3 is CAWRYSGANVLTF. As DNA, the CDR3 is TGTGCCTGGAGGTACTCTGGGGCCAACGTCCTGACTTTC.

CDR3 amino acids: CASMEYEQREQFF. The CDR3 DNA reads as TGTGCCAGCATGGAATATGAGCAGCGCGAGCAGTTCTTC. The gene calls are TRBV27 and TRBJ2-1, with unresolved D. The CDR3 runs 13 residues. CDR1 MNHEY and CDR2 SMNVEV come from the germline V gene (reference sequence). V was trimmed by 7 bases and J by 10 bases, leaving 17 bases between them.

For the CDR3, the DNA is TGTGCCAGCAGTCGACAGGGGTTCCAGCCCCAGCATTTT. This codes for CASSRQGFQPQHF. The gene calls are TRBV12-3 or TRBV12-4 and TRBJ1-5; 8 bases match TRBD1. The CDR3 has 13 residues. V lost 5 bases and J lost 7; bases outside the gene matches: 4.

V is TRBV12-3 or TRBV12-4 and J is TRBJ1-1, with TRBD1 identical over 8 bases. With 5 bases clipped from V and 13 bases from J, the junction kept 12 bases outside the gene matches. CDR3 size: 13 residues. The chain's CDR3 is CASSPILDRALFF. CDR3 nucleotide sequence: TGTGCCAGCAGTCCGATCCTGGACAGGGCTCTTTTCTTT.